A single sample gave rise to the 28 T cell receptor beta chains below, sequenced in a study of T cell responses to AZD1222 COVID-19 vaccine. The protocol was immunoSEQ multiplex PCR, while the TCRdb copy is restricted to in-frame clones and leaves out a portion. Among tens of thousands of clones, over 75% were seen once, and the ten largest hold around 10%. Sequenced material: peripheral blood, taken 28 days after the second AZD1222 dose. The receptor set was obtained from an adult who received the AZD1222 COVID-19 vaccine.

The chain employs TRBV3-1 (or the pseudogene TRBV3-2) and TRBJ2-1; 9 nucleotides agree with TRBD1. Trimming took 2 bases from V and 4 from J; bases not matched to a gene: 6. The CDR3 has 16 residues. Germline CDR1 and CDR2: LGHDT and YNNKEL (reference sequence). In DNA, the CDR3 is TGTGCCAGCAGCCAAAACCCGGGACAGGGTTACAATGAGCAGTTCTTC. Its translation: CASSQNPGQGYNEQFF.

This CDR3 is CASSQDGLAFNEQFF. As DNA, the CDR3 is TGTGCCAGCAGCCAAGATGGGCTAGCGTTCAATGAGCAGTTCTTC. The chain recombines TRBV3-1 (or the pseudogene TRBV3-2) with TRBJ2-1; D may be TRBD2 (6 bases). The CDR3 length is 15 residues. CDR1 and CDR2 (germline): LGHDT, YNNKEL (reference sequence). V lost 0 bases and J 6 bases, leaving 12 bases between the germline ends.

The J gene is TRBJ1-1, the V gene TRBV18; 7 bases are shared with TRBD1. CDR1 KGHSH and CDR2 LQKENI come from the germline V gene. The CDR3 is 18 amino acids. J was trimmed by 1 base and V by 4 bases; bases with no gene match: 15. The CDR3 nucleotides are TGTGCCAGCTCACTCAAGCGGGCCGGGACAGCCTCGAACACTGAAGCTTTCTTT. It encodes CASSLKRAGTASNTEAFF.

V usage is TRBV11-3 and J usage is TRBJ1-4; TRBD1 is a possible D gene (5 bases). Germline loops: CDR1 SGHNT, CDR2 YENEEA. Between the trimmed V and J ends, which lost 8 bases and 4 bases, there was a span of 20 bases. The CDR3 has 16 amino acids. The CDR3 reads CASGAQQDSHNEKLFF. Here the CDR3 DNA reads TGTGCCAGCGGTGCCCAACAGGACTCCCATAATGAAAAACTGTTTTTT.

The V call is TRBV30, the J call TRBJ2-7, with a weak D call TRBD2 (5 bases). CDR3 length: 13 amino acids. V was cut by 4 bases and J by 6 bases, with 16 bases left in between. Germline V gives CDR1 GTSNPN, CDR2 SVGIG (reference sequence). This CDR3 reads CAWKREAVGEQYF. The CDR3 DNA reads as TGTGCCTGGAAACGGGAAGCGGTGGGCGAGCAGTACTTC.

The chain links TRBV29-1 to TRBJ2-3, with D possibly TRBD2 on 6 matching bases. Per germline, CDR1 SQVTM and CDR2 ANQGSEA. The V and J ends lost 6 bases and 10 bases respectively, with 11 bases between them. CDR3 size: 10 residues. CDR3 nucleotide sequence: TGCAGCGTGGGGGACTCGGCGCAGTATTTT. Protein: CSVGDSAQYF.

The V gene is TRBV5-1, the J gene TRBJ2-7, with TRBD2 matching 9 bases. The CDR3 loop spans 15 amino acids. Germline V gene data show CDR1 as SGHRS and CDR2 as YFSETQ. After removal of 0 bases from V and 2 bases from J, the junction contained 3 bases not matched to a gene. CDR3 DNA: TGCGCCAGCAGCTTGGGGCTAGCGGGAACCTACGAGCAGTACTTC. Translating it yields CASSLGLAGTYEQYF.

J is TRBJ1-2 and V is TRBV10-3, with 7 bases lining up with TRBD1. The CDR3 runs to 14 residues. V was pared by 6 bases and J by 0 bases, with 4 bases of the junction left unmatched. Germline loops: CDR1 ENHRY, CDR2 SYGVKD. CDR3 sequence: CAIRLTGSNYGYTF. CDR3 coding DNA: TGTGCCATCAGATTGACAGGGTCTAACTATGGCTACACCTTC.

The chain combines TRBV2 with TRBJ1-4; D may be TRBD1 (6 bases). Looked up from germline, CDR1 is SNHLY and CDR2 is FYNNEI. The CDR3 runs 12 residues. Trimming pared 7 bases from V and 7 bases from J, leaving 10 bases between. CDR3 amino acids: CASKGDREKLFF. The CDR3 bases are TGTGCCAGCAAGGGGGATCGTGAAAAACTGTTTTTT.

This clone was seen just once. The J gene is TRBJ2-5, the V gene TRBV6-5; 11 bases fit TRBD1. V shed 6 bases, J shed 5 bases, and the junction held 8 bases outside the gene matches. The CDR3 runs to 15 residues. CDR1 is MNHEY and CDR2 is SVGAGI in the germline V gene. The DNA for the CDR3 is TGTGCCAGCAGCTCCCGGGACAGGGGGGAGGAGACCCAGTACTTC. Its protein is CASSSRDRGEETQYF.

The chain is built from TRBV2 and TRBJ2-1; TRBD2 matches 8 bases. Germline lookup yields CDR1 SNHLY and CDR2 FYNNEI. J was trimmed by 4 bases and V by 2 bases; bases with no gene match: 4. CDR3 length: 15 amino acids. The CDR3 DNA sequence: TGTGCCAGCAGTGAAAGCGGGGGAGAGTACAATGAGCAGTTCTTC. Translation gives CASSESGGEYNEQFF. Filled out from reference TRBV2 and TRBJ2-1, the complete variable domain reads EPEVTQTPSHQVTQMGQEVILRCVPISNHLYFYWYRQILGQKVEFLVSFYNNEISEKSEIFDDQFSVERPDGSNFTLKIRSTKLEDSAMYFCASSESGGEYNEQFFGPGTRLTVL.

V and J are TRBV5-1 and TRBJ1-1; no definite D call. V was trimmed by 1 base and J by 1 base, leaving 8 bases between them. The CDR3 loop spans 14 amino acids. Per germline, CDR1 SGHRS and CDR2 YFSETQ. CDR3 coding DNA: TGCGCCAGCAGCTTGATTGGGGAGAACACTGAAGCTTTCTTT. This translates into CASSLIGENTEAFF.

DNA for the CDR3: TGTGCCAGCAGCCTTGACAGGGGTCGGACCGGGGAGCTGTTTTTT. This sequence encodes CASSLDRGRTGELFF. This rearrangement joins TRBV5-5 to TRBJ2-2, with 8 bases lining up with TRBD1. V dropped 4 bases and J dropped 5; count of bases not matched to a gene: 7. The CDR3 is 15 amino acids. Germline CDR1 and CDR2: SGHKS and YYEKEE (reference sequence).

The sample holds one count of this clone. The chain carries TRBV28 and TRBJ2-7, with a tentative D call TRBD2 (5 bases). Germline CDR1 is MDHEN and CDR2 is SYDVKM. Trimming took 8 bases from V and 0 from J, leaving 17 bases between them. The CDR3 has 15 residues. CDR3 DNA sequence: TGTGCCAGCTCGCCACGGGCTAGCCGCTCCTACGAGCAGTACTTC. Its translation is CASSPRASRSYEQYF.

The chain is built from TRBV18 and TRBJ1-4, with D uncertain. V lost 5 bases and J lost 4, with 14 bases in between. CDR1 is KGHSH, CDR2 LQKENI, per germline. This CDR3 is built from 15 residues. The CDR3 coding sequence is TGTGCCAGCTCAGAATACGTAAAGGATAATGAAAAACTGTTTTTT. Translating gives CASSEYVKDNEKLFF.

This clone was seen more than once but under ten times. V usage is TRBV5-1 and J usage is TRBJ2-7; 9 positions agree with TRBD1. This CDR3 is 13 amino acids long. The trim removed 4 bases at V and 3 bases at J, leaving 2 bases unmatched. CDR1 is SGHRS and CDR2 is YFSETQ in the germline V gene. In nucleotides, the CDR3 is TGCGCCAGCAGCAGGGGACAGGGCTACGAGCAGTACTTC. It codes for CASSRGQGYEQYF.

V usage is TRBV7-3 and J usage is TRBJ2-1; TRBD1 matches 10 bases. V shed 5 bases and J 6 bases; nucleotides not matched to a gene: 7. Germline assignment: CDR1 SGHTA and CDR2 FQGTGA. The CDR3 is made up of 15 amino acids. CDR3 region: CASSAGQGGLNEQFF. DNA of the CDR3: TGTGCCAGCAGCGCCGGACAGGGGGGCCTCAATGAGCAGTTCTTC.

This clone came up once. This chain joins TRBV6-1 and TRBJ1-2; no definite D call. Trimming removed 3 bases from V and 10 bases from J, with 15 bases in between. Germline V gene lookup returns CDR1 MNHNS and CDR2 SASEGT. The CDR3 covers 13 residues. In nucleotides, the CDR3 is TGTGCCAGCAGTGACTTGGACGCCCAAGTCTACACCTTC. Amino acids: CASSDLDAQVYTF.

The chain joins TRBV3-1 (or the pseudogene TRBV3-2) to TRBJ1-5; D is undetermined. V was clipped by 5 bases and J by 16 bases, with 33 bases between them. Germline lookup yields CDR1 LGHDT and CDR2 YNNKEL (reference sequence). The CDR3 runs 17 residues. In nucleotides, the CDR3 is TGTGCCAGCAGCACGAGCCCTCCCATTTTGGCATCATCAGCCCCACATTTT. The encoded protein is CASSTSPPILASSAPHF.

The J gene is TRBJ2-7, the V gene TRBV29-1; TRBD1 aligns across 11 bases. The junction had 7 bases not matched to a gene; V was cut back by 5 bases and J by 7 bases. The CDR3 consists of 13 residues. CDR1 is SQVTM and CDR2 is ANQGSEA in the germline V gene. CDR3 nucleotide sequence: TGCAGCGTTCAACGGGACAGGGGGTATGAGCAGTACTTC. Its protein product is CSVQRDRGYEQYF.

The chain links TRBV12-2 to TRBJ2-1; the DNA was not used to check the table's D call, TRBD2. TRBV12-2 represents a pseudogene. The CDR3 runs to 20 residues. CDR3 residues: CASRFGTSGPKGSSYNEQFF. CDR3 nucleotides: TGTGCAAGTCGCTTTGGGACTAGCGGGCCAAAGGGGAGCTCCTACAATGAGCAGTTCTTC.

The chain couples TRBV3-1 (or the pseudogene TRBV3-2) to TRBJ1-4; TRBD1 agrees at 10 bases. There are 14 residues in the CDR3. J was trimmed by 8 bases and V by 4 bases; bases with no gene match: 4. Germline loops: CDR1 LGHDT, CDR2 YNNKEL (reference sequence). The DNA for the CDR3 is TGTGCCAGCAGCCGAGGACAGGGGGAGGAAAAACTGTTTTTT. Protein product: CASSRGQGEEKLFF.

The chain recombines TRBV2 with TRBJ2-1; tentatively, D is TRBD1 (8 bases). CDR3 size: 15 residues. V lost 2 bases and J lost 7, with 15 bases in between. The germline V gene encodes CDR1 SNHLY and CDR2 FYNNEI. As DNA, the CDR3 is TGTGCCAGCAGTGAACAGGGGGCGGGGGTAAATGAGCAGTTCTTC. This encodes CASSEQGAGVNEQFF. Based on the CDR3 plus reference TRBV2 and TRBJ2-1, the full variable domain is EPEVTQTPSHQVTQMGQEVILRCVPISNHLYFYWYRQILGQKVEFLVSFYNNEISEKSEIFDDQFSVERPDGSNFTLKIRSTKLEDSAMYFCASSEQGAGVNEQFFGPGTRLTVL.

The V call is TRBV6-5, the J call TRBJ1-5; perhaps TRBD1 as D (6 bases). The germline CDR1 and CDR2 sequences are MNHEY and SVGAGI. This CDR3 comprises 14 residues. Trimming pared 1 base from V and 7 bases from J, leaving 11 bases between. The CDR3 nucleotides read TGTGCCAGCAGTTACTTAGGGGGTGACCAGCCCCAGCATTTT. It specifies CASSYLGGDQPQHF.

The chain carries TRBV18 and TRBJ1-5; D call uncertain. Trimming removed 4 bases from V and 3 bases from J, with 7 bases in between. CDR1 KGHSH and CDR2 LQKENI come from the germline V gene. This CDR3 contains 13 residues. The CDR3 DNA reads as TGTGCCAGCTCACTAGGTGACAATCAGCCCCAGCATTTT. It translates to CASSLGDNQPQHF.

The CDR3 sequence: CASSPQGLSGNTIYF. The CDR3 DNA is TGTGCCAGCAGCCCACAGGGGTTGTCTGGAAACACCATATATTTT. The V gene is TRBV3-1 (or the pseudogene TRBV3-2), the J gene TRBJ1-3; 7 positions match TRBD1. V was clipped by 4 bases and J by 1 base; unmatched bases: 4. The germline gives CDR1 LGHDT, CDR2 YNNKEL (reference sequence). This CDR3 comprises 15 residues.

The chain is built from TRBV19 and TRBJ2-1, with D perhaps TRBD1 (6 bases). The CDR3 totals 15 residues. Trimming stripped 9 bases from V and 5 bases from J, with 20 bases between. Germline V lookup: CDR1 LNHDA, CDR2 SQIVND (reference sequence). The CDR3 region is CASHPLSGQHNEQFF. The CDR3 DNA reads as TGTGCCAGCCACCCCCTGAGCGGACAGCACAATGAGCAGTTCTTC. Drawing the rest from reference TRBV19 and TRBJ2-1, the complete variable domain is DGGITQSPKYLFRKEGQNVTLSCEQNLNHDAMYWYRQDPGQGLRLIYYSQIVNDFQKGDIAEGYSVSREKKESFPLTVTSAQKNPTAFYLCASHPLSGQHNEQFFGPGTRLTVL.

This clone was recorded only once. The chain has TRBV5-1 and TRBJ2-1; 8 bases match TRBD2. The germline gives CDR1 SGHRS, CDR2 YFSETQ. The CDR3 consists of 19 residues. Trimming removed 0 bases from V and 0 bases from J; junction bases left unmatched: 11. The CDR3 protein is CASSLASGGGISSYNEQFF. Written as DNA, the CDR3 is TGCGCCAGCAGCTTGGCGTCCGGCGGGGGGATTAGCTCCTACAATGAGCAGTTCTTC.